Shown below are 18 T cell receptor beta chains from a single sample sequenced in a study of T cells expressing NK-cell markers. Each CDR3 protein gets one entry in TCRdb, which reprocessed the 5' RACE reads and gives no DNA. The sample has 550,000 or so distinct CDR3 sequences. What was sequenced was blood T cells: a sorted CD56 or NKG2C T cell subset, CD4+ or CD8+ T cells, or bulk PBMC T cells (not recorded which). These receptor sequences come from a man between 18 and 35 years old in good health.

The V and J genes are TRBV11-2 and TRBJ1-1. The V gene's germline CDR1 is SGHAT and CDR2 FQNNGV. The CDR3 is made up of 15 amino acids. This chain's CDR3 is CASSLTRWGNTEAFF.

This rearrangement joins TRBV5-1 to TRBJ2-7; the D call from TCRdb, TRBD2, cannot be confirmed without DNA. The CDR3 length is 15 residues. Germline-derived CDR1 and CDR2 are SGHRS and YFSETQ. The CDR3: CASSPSRATSYEQYF.

The chain's CDR3 is CASQTRGTDTQYF. The chain recombines TRBV27 with TRBJ2-3. Germline CDR1 MNHEY, CDR2 SMNVEV (reference sequence). The CDR3 is 13 residues long.

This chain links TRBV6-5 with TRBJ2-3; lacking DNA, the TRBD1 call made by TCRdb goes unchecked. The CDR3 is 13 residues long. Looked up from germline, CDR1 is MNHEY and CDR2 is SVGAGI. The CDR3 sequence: CASSRRPPDTQYF.

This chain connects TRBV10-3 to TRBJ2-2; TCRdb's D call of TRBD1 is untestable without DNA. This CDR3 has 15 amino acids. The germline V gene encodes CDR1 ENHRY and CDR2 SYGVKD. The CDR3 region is CATEGDRDINGELFF.

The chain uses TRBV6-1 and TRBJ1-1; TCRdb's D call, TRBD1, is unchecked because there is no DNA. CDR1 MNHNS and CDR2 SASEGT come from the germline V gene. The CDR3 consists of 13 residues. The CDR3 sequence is CASSVGGGTEAFF.

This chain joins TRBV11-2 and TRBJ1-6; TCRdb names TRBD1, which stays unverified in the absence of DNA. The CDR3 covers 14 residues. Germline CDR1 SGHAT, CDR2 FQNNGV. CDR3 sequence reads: CASSYLRGRSPLHF.

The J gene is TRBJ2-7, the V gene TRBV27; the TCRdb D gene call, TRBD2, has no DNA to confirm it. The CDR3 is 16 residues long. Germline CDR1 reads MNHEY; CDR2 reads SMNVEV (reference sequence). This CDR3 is CASRGILAGANYEQYF.

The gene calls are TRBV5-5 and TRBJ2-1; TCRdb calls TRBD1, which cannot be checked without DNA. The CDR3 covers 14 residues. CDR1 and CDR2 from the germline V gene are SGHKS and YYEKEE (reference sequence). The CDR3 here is CASSNGQGASSGFF.

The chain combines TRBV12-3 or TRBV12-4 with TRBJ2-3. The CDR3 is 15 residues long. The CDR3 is CASRNRARSTDTQYF.

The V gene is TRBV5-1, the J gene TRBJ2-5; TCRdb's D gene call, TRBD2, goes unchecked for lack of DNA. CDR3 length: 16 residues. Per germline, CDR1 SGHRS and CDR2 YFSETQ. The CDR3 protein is CASSLGASGGEETQYF.

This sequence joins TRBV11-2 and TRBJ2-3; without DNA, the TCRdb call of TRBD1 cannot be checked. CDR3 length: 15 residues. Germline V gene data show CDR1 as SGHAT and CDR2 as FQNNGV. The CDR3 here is CASSLGVAETDTQYF.

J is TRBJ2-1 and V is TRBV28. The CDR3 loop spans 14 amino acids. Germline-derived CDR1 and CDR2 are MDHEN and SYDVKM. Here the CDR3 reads CASRSRNSYNEQFF. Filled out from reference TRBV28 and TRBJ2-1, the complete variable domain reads DVKVTQSSRYLVKRTGEKVFLECVQDMDHENMFWYRQDPGLGLRLIYFSYDVKMKEKGDIPEGYSVSREKKERFSLILESASTNQTSMYLCASRSRNSYNEQFFGPGTRLTVL.

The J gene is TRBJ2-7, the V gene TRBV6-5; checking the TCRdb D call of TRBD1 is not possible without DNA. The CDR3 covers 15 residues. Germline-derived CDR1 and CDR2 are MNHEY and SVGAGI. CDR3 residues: CASSYRGTAAGEQYF.

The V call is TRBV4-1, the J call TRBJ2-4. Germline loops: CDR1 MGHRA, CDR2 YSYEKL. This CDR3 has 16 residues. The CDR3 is CASSQGTTGSKNIQYF.

This chain's CDR3 is CSVEVSGTSSSYNEQFF. This chain links TRBV29-1 with TRBJ2-1; lacking DNA, the TRBD2 call made by TCRdb goes unchecked. The CDR3 spans 17 residues. The germline CDR1 and CDR2 sequences are SQVTM and ANQGSEA.

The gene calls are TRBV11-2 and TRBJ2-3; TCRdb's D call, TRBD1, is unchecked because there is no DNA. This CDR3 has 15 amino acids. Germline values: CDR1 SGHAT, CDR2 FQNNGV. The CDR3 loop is CASSFPGDLSDTQYF.

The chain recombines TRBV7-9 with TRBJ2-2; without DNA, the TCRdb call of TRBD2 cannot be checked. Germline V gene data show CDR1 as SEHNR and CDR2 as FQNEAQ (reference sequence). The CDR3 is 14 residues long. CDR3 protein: CARESGKDTGELFF.